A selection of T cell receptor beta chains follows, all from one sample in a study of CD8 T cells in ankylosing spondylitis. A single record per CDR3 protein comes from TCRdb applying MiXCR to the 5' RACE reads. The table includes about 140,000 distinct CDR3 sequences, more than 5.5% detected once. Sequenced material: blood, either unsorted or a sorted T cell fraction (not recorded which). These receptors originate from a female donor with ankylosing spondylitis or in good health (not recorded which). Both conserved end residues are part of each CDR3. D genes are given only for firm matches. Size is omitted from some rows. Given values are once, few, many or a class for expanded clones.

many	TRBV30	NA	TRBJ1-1	CAYPKEGGTEAFF	TGTGCCTACCCGAAGGAGGGAGGCACTGAAGCTTTCTTT
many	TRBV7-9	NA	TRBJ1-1	CASSRGRGVNTEAFF	TGTGCCAGCAGCAGAGGACGTGGAGTGAACACTGAAGCTTTCTTT
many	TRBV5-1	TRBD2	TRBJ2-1	CASSYGTSGGTEF	TGCGCCAGCAGCTATGGGACTAGCGGGGGGACAGAGTTC
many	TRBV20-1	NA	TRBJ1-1	CSAQQNPNTEAFF	TGCAGTGCGCAACAGAATCCGAACACTGAAGCTTTCTTT
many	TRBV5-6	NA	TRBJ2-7	CASRRERWGSYEQYF	TGTGCCAGCAGAAGGGAGCGGTGGGGTTCCTACGAGCAGTACTTC
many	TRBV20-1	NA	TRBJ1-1	CSASLEEDTEAFF	TGCAGTGCTAGTTTGGAGGAGGACACTGAAGCTTTCTTT
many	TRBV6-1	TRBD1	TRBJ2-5	CASSEWRGTGQETQYF	TGTGCCAGCAGTGAATGGAGGGGGACAGGGCAAGAGACCCAGTACTTC
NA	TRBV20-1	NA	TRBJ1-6	CSARDGPLHF	TGCAGTGCTAGAGATGGTCCCCTCCACTTT
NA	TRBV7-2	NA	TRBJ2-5	CASSPARGRETQYF	TGTGCCAGCAGCCCCGCACGGGGCCGAGAGACCCAGTACTTC
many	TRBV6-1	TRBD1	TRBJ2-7	CASSLTGWLEQYF	TGTGCCAGCAGTCTGACAGGGTGGCTCGAGCAGTACTTC
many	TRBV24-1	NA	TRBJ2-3	CATSFSGTSTDTQYF	TGTGCCACCAGTTTTTCGGGGACTAGCACAGATACGCAGTATTTT
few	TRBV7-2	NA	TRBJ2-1	CASSLVQGSNEQFF	TGTGCCAGCAGCTTAGTGCAGGGCTCGAATGAGCAGTTCTTC
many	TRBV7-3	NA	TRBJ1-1	CASSFGGGHTEAFF	TGTGCCAGCAGCTTCGGGGGAGGCCACACTGAAGCTTTCTTT
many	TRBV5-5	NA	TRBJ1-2	CASSLRQPTAYGYTF	TGTGCCAGCAGCTTAAGACAGCCCACGGCCTATGGCTACACCTTC
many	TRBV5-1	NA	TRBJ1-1	CASTTNTEAFF	TGCGCCAGCACGACGAACACTGAAGCTTTCTTT
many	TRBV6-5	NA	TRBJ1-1	CASSLTRMNTEAFF	TGTGCCAGCAGCTTAACTCGCATGAACACTGAAGCTTTCTTT
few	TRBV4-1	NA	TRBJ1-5	CASSEGAQRGNQPQHF	TGCGCCAGCAGCGAAGGAGCTCAGCGGGGCAATCAGCCCCAGCATTTT
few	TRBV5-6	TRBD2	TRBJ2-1	CASSPGVASGDYNEQFF	TGTGCCAGCAGCCCTGGGGTTGCTAGCGGGGACTACAATGAGCAGTTCTTC
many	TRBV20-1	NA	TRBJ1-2	CSARDWGQIKHGYTF	TGCAGTGCTAGGGATTGGGGGCAGATTAAACATGGCTACACCTTC
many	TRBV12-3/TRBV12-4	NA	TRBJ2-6	CALLVRGAGGANVLTF	TGTGCCCTTTTAGTCCGGGGGGCTGGAGGGGCCAACGTCCTGACTTTC
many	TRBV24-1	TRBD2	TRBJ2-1	CATGGAGEYNEQFF	TGTGCCACGGGGGGAGCGGGGGAATACAATGAGCAGTTCTTC
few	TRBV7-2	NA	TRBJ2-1	CASSPRRGNEQFF	TGTGCCAGCAGCCCCCGCAGGGGCAATGAGCAGTTCTTC
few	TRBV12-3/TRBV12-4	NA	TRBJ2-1	CASSLHGNPGYNEQFF	TGTGCCAGCAGTTTGCATGGTAATCCGGGATACAATGAGCAGTTCTTC
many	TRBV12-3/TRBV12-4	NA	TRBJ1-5	CASSPRRGAAWPQHF	TGTGCCAGCAGCCCCCGCAGGGGCGCGGCGTGGCCCCAGCATTTT